Here is one T cell receptor beta chain with its context. The CDR3 is 13 amino acids. Germline CDR1 GTSNPN, CDR2 SVGIG (reference sequence). With V trimmed by 1 base and J by 5 bases, 2 bases remained unmatched. This record belongs to a study of blood T cell repertoires in COVID-19. Study summary: COVID-19 samples, acute and convalescent, were from the United States, Italy and Spain. T cells, B-cell-depleted T cells, or PBMCs supplied cDNA or gDNA.

Per the study methods: Cell counts per sample came from amplifying reference gene primers. Clones were read by immunoSEQ multiplex PCR, and TCRdb kept only the in-frame ones, dropping some. V and J calls and clone size are copied from that table; D and trimming were computed from the DNA. The sample yields approximately 75,000 clones, about 74% seen once. The chain carries TRBV30 and TRBJ2-1; 7 nucleotides match TRBD2. This receptor was taken from a human donor with acute or convalescent COVID-19. The donor label of this sample is uncertain. The source material was peripheral blood. For the CDR3, the DNA is TGTGCCTGGAGTGGTCTAGCGGACAATGAGCAGTTCTTC. Protein product: CAWSGLADNEQFF.